This TCR beta chain came from a study of technical replicates of blood from several donors. Germline CDR1 and CDR2: MGHRA and YSYEKL. There are 14 residues in the CDR3. V lost 3 bases and J lost 4, with 12 bases in between. This clone has just a few counts. Here immunoSEQ multiplex PCR was the method, and the copy in TCRdb shows in-frame clones only, minus some. The table lists tens of thousands of clones, approximately 90% of them singletons. The TCR sequence derives from a human donor in good health. Some clones in this sample may be carry-over from other donors' samples. The chain recombines TRBV4-1 with TRBJ1-2; D might be TRBD1 (6 bases). Material for sequencing was PBMCs. The chain's CDR3 is CASSQAAGAYGYTF. In DNA, the CDR3 is TGCGCCAGCAGCCAGGCCGCAGGGGCCTATGGCTACACCTTC.